This entry lists 4 T cell receptor beta chains sequenced from one sample in a study of control samples from healthy donors and cancer patients. Generated by immunoSEQ multiplex PCR, the TCRdb table keeps only in-frame clones and is missing some. The top ten hold under 7% of the sample, which has about 61,000 clones, nearly 90% seen once. The sample taken for sequencing was PBMCs. Receptors originate from a man aged 60-69 years with colorectal cancer.

V is TRBV7-3 and J is TRBJ1-3; possibly TRBD1 for D (6 bases). Germline-derived CDR1 and CDR2 are SGHTA and FQGTGA. V lost 5 bases and J 2 bases, leaving 19 bases between the germline ends. The CDR3 length is 17 residues. CDR3 coding DNA: TGTGCCAGCAGCCCATACCGGGGGGGGCAGGCTGGAAACACCATATATTTT. Amino acids: CASSPYRGGQAGNTIYF.

The chain is built from TRBV11-2 and TRBJ2-7, with 8 bases identical to TRBD1. V dropped 5 bases and J dropped 5; count of bases not matched to a gene: 8. The CDR3 extends over 14 amino acids. Germline CDR1 SGHAT, CDR2 FQNNGV. The DNA for the CDR3 is TGTGCCAGCAGCGCGGGACAGGTGGGTGACGAGCAGTACTTC. It yields the protein CASSAGQVGDEQYF.

The V call is TRBV4-2, the J call TRBJ2-7; the match to TRBD1 covers 8 bases. V shed 1 base, J shed 6 bases, and the junction held 8 bases outside the gene matches. The germline CDR1 and CDR2 sequences are LGHNA and YNFKEQ. This CDR3 comprises 15 residues. The CDR3 region is CASSQVGQGKGEQYF. The CDR3 DNA reads TGTGCCAGCAGCCAAGTAGGACAGGGCAAAGGCGAGCAGTACTTC.

This clone came up once. This sequence joins TRBV4-3 and TRBJ2-7; D not resolved. The CDR3 contains 16 residues. Trimming stripped 0 bases from V and 2 bases from J, with 14 bases between. Germline V gene lookup returns CDR1 LGHNA and CDR2 YSLEER. The CDR3 nucleotides are TGCGCCAGCAGCCAAGATAGTTATAGCAGTGCCTACGAGCAGTACTTC. Translated, it gives CASSQDSYSSAYEQYF.